This TCR beta chain is drawn from a study of blood T cell repertoires in COVID-19 (dated by TCRdb to about 2020). Notes on the research overall: Samples from collaborators originated in the United States, Italy and Spain and spanned both the acute and convalescent phases of COVID-19. The prospective study material was composed of cDNA or gDNA derived from T cells, B-cell-depleted T cells, or PBMCs. Deeply sampled blood TCRbeta repertoires from subjects exposed to, actively infected with, or recovered from COVID-19 were included in the dataset. The repertoires were made available in a free public database intended to serve as a resource for research on the immune response to SARS-CoV-2. Samples came from the ongoing ImmuneRACE study (first 160 participants) plus 1,254 subjects from 6 global collaborators. The sample metadata nearly always contained a de-identified subject ID, COVID-19 status, age in years and sex. HLA class I and class II types, where available, came from metadata supplied by the sample provider rather than from assay-based typing. General conclusions and limits of the study: How much clinical and demographic metadata was included differed by source and by participant, and the metadata was provided uncurated.

CDR1 is given as SNHLY and CDR2 as FYNNEI, both from the germline V gene. The CDR3, cysteine through phenylalanine, is 12 amino acids long. The read is trimmed to its CDR3 DNA, 36 bases read in frame from base 1. V lost 3 bases and J lost 10 bases; the stretch between them is 7 bases long. In the case of this clone: Its antigen has not been determined. One base away there is no much larger clone; base qualities are not given.

The immunoSEQ Assay, a bias-controlled multiplex PCR, was used to amplify TCRbeta CDR3 regions from genomic DNA. The study's own analysis went as follows. The number of nucleated cells in each sample was estimated by amplification of reference gene primers within the assay. To quantify the absolute abundance of each unique TCRbeta CDR3 rearrangement, sequence reads were collapsed and filtered. For each sample, productive Simpson clonality was calculated as the square root of Simpson's diversity index across productive rearrangements. TCRdb limited this immuneACCESS table to in-frame rearrangements with V and J called. A share of clones is missing; checked studies link under half to unresolved V genes, and the rest is unexplained. D and trimming were read from the DNA, whereas the V and J calls and clone size are those reported in that table. This sample gives around 200,000 clones in total; about 83% of them show up just once. Of the sample, around 1% falls within the top ten clones.

A second Seattle source provided samples from volunteer blood donors who had recovered from COVID-19. Each collaborating institution followed its own protocols to collect whole blood in K2EDTA tubes. For TCRbeta analysis, collaborator samples were shipped as frozen whole blood, as isolated PBMCs, or as DNA extracted from either sample type. The sequence joins TRBV2 to TRBJ1-6; TRBD1 might be the D gene, on 5 matching bases. The sequence derives from a woman aged 18-29 years who had recovered from COVID-19. Sequenced material: peripheral blood. The CDR3 in this case is CASSETASPLHF. The bases are TGTGCCAGCAGTGAGACAGCCTCACCCCTCCACTTT.